Shown below are 10 T cell receptor beta chains from a single sample sequenced in a study of cytomegalovirus exposure and HLA in healthy donors. This PCR relied on a set of 60 Vbeta primers and 13 Jbeta primers. Assay: immunoSEQ multiplex PCR; the TCRdb copy retains only in-frame clones and omits some. The table lists some 140,000 clones, roughly 77% of them singletons. Sequencing was performed on PBMCs. The receptors were gathered from a female donor in good health and CMV-seronegative.

V gene TRBV29-1 combines with J gene TRBJ2-4; D perhaps matches TRBD1 (5 bases). Germline CDR1 is SQVTM and CDR2 is ANQGSEA. The CDR3 loop spans 12 amino acids. V was shortened by 3 bases and J by 7 bases, with 10 bases between the two germline ends. The DNA of the CDR3 is TGCAGCGTTGAGGGCAGGGCCAACATTCAGTACTTC. Translation gives CSVEGRANIQYF.

The chain is built from TRBV11-1 and TRBJ2-7; D might be TRBD1 (5 bases). The CDR3 covers 15 residues. V lost 1 base and J lost 4, with 14 bases in between. The germline V gene has CDR1 SGHAT and CDR2 FQDESV (reference sequence). In DNA form, the CDR3 reads TGTGCCAGCAGCTTAGAAGGGGTGAAGCAATACGAGCAGTACTTC. Its protein is CASSLEGVKQYEQYF.

This clone was seen a few times. The chain employs TRBV28 and TRBJ2-2; TRBD1 is a possible D gene (6 bases). Germline values: CDR1 MDHEN, CDR2 SYDVKM. The V and J ends lost 7 bases and 0 bases respectively, with 12 bases between them. The CDR3 has 15 amino acids. The CDR3 reads CASNGAGANTGELFF. The CDR3 DNA reads TGTGCCAGCAACGGTGCAGGGGCGAACACCGGGGAGCTGTTTTTT.

This rearrangement joins TRBV18 to TRBJ2-7; 12 bases match TRBD2. Germline-derived CDR1 and CDR2 are KGHSH and LQKENI. V was pared by 3 bases and J by 2 bases, with 2 bases of the junction left unmatched. The CDR3 is 15 amino acids. CDR3 amino acids: CASSPGLAGTYEQYF. The CDR3 DNA reads as TGTGCCAGCTCACCTGGACTAGCGGGAACCTACGAGCAGTACTTC.

The chain carries TRBV30 and TRBJ2-1; TRBD2 agrees at 9 bases. The trim removed 4 bases at V and 4 bases at J, leaving 5 bases unmatched. This CDR3 contains 14 residues. Germline V gene data show CDR1 as GTSNPN and CDR2 as SVGIG (reference sequence). The CDR3 region is CAWNGGGGYNEQFF. CDR3 nucleotides: TGTGCCTGGAACGGCGGGGGGGGATACAATGAGCAGTTCTTC.

The rearrangement joins TRBV27 to TRBJ1-5; D possibly corresponds to TRBD1 (5 bases). The length of the CDR3 is 16 residues. With 6 bases removed from V and 6 bases from J, the gap between germline ends came to 21 bases. Germline assignment: CDR1 MNHEY and CDR2 SMNVEV (reference sequence). Written as DNA, the CDR3 is TGTGCCAGCAGGGGTAGGCTCCAGGGTCGACCTCAGCCCCAGCATTTT. Its translation: CASRGRLQGRPQPQHF.

The chain uses TRBV4-3 and TRBJ1-2, with D maybe TRBD1 (5 bases). This CDR3 comprises 15 residues. CDR1 LGHNA and CDR2 YSLEER come from the germline V gene. V lost 2 bases, J lost 2 bases, and 12 bases lay in between. CDR3 protein: CASSQSEGANYGYTF. CDR3 sequence (DNA): TGCGCCAGCAGCCAATCGGAAGGGGCAAACTATGGCTACACCTTC.

The chain uses TRBV5-6 and TRBJ2-1; unclear D gene. V dropped 0 bases and J dropped 9 bases, with 7 bases sitting between them. CDR3 size: 12 residues. Germline V CDR1 and CDR2: SGHDT, YYEEEE. The CDR3 nucleotides read TGTGCCAGCAGCTTGGCTCGTGTTGAGCAGTTCTTC. Its translation: CASSLARVEQFF.

The chain carries TRBV6-5 and TRBJ1-2; D is perhaps TRBD1 (6 bases). The CDR3 runs to 13 residues. V lost 6 bases and J 4 bases, leaving 12 bases between the germline ends. Germline loops: CDR1 MNHEY, CDR2 SVGAGI. CDR3 residues: CASRKGTFYGYTF. In nucleotides, the CDR3 is TGTGCCAGCAGAAAGGGGACATTCTATGGCTACACCTTC.

This clone has just a few counts. The rearrangement uses TRBV4-1 and TRBJ2-5; 8 positions agree with TRBD2. Germline V gives CDR1 MGHRA, CDR2 YSYEKL. Losses at the gene ends were 0 bases for V and 9 bases for J; bases not matched to a gene: 18. The CDR3 runs 18 residues. The CDR3 reads CASSQDLGIRRGELPQYF. Here the CDR3 DNA reads TGCGCCAGCAGCCAAGATCTAGGAATACGGCGGGGGGAATTGCCCCAGTACTTC.